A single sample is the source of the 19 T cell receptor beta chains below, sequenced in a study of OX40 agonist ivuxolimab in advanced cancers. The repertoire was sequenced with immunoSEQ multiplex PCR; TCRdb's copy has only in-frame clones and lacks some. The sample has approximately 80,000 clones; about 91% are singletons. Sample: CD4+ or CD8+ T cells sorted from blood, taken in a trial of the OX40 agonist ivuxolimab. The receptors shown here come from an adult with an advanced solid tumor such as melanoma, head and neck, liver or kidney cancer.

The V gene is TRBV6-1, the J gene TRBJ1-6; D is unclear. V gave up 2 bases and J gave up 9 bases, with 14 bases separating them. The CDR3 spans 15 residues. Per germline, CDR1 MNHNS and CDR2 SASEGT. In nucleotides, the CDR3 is TGTGCCAGCAGTGAAAGGCCAGCGAGGAGTTCACCCCTCCACTTT. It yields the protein CASSERPARSSPLHF.

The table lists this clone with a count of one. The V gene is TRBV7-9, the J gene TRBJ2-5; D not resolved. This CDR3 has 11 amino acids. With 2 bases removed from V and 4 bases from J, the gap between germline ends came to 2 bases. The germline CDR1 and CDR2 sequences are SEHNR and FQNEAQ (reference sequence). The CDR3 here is CASSLLETQYF. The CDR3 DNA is TGTGCCAGCAGCTTATTAGAGACCCAGTACTTC.

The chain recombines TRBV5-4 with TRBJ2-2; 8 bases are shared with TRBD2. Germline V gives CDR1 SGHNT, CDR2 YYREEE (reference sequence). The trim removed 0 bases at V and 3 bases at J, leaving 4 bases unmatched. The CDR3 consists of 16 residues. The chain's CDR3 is CASSLGGGRDTGELFF. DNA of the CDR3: TGTGCCAGCAGCTTGGGCGGGGGGCGAGACACCGGGGAGCTGTTTTTT.

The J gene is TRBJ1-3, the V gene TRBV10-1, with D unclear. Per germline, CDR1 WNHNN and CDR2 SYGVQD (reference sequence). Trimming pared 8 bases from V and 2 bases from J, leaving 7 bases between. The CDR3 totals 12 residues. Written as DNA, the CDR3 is TGCGCCAGCGGCGACCCTGGAAACACCATATATTTT. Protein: CASGDPGNTIYF.

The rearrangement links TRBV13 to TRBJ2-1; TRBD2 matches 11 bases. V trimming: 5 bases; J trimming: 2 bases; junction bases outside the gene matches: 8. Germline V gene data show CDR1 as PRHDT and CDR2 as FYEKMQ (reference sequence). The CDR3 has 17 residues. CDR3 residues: CASSPAGTSGPYNEQFF. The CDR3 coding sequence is TGTGCCAGCAGCCCCGCCGGGACTAGCGGCCCCTACAATGAGCAGTTCTTC. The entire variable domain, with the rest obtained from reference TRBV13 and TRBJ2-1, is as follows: AAGVIQSPRHLIKEKRETATLKCYPIPRHDTVYWYQQGPGQDPQFLISFYEKMQSDKGSIPDRFSAQQFSDYHSELNMSSLELGDSALYFCASSPAGTSGPYNEQFFGPGTRLTVL.

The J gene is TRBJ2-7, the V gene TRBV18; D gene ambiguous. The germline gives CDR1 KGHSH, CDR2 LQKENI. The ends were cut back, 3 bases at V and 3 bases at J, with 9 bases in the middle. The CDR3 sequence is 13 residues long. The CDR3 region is CASSPADGYEQYF. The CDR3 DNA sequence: TGTGCCAGCTCACCTGCCGACGGCTACGAGCAGTACTTC.

The CDR3 region has the DNA TGTGCCAGCAGTGCACCTCGAGCCAGCTCTGGAAACACCATATATTTT. This sequence encodes CASSAPRASSGNTIYF. V is TRBV28 and J is TRBJ1-3; D not certain. Germline CDR1 is MDHEN and CDR2 is SYDVKM. The CDR3 is made up of 16 amino acids. Between the trimmed V and J ends, which lost 5 bases and 0 bases, there was a span of 14 bases.

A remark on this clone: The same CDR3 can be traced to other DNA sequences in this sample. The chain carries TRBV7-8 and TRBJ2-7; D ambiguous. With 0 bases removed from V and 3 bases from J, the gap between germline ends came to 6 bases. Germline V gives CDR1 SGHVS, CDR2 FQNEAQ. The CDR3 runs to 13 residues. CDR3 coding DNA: TGTGCCAGCAGCTTAGCGCCCAACTACGAGCAGTACTTC. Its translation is CASSLAPNYEQYF.

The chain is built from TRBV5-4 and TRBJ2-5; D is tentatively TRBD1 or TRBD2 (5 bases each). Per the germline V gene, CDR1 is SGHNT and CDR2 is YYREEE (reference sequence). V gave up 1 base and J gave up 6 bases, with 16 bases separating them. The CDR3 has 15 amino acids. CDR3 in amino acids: CASSLSERGGKTQYF. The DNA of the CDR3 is TGTGCCAGCAGCTTGAGCGAGAGGGGCGGCAAGACCCAGTACTTC.

CDR3 loop: CAWGHALAGYTF. CDR3 nucleotide sequence: TGTGCCTGGGGTCACGCGTTGGCTGGCTACACCTTC. The rearrangement uses TRBV30 and TRBJ1-2, with D unresolved. V was shortened by 5 bases and J by 7 bases, with 14 bases between the two germline ends. This CDR3 region has 12 residues. Germline V gene data show CDR1 as GTSNPN and CDR2 as SVGIG (reference sequence).

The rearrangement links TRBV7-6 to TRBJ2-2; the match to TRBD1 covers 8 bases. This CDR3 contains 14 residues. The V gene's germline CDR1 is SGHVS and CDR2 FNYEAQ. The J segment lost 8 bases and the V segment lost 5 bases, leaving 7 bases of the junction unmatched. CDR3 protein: CASSPTGVVGELFF. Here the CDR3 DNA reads TGTGCCAGCAGCCCGACAGGGGTGGTAGGGGAGCTGTTTTTT.

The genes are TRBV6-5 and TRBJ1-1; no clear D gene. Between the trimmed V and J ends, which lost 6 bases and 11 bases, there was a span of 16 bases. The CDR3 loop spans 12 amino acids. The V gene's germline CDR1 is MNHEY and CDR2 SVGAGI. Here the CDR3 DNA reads TGTGCCAGCAGCCCCGGTGGGCGTTGGGCTTTCTTT. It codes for CASSPGGRWAFF.

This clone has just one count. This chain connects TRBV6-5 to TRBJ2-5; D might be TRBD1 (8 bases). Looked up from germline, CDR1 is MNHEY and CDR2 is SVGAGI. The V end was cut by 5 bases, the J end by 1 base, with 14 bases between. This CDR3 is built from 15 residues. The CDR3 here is CASSKQGGIQETQYF. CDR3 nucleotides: TGTGCCAGCAGTAAACAGGGGGGGATCCAAGAGACCCAGTACTTC.

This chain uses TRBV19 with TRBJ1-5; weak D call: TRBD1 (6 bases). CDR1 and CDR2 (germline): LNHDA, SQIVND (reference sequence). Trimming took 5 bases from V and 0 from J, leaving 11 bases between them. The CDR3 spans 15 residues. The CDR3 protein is CASSLRQDSNQPQHF. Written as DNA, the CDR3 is TGTGCCAGTAGTCTTCGACAGGATAGCAATCAGCCCCAGCATTTT.

CDR3 sequence reads: CASSTQVGTGELFF. CDR3 sequence (DNA): TGCGCCAGCAGTACACAAGTGGGGACCGGGGAGCTGTTTTTT. This chain links TRBV10-1 with TRBJ2-2; no reliable D call. CDR1 is WNHNN, CDR2 SYGVQD, per germline (reference sequence). This CDR3 contains 14 residues. V dropped 5 bases and J dropped 5 bases, with 12 bases sitting between them.

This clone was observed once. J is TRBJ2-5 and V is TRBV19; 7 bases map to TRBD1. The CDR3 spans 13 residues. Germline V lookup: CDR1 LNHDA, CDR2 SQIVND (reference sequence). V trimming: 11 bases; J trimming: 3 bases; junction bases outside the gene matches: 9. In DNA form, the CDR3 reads TGTGCCGGAAAGACAGGGTCCAAAGAGACCCAGTACTTC. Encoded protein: CAGKTGSKETQYF.

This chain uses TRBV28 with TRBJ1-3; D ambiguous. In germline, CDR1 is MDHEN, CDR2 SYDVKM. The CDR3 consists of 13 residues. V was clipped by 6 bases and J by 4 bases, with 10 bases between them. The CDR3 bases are TGTGCCAGCAGGAAAGCCACAGGAAACACCATATATTTT. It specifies CASRKATGNTIYF.

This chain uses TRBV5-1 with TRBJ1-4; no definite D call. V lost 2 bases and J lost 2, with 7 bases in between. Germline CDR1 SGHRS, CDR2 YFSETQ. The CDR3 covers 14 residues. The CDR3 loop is CASSLSVTNEKLFF. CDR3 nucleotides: TGCGCCAGCAGCTTAAGTGTGACTAATGAAAAACTGTTTTTT.

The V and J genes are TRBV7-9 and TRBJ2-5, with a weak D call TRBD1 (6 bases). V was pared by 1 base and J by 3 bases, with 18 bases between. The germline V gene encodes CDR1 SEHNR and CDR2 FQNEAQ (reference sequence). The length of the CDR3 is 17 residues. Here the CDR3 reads CASSLVPDRRLKETQYF. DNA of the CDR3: TGTGCCAGCAGCTTAGTTCCGGACAGAAGGTTGAAAGAGACCCAGTACTTC.